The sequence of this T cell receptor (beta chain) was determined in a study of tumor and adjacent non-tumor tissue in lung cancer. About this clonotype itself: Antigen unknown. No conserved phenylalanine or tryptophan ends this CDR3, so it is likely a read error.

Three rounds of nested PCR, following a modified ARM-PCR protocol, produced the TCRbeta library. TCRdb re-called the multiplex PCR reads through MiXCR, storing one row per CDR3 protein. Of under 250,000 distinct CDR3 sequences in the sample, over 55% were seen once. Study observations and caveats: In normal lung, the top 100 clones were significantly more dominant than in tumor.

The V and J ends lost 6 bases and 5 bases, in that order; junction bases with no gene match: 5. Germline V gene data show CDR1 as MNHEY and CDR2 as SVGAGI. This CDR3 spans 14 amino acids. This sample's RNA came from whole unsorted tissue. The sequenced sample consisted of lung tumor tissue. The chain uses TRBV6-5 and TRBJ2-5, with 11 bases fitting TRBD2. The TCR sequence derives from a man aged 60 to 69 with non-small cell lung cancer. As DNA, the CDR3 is TGTGCCAGCAGAACTAGCGGGAGAGGGGAGACCCAGTACCTC. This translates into CASRTSGRGETQYL.